This T cell receptor (beta chain) derives from a study of CD8 T cells in ankylosing spondylitis. Concerning this clonotype: Its cognate antigen is unknown.

From the 5' RACE reads, TCRdb called clonotypes with MiXCR, one entry per CDR3 protein. The data contain about 96,000 distinct CDR3 sequences, around 25% of them singletons. Notes on the study in general: The study looked at matched synovial fluid samples from ankylosing spondylitis patients. Disease-linked clones were reported to be significantly enriched there.

The CDR3 runs to 16 residues. V dropped 5 bases and J dropped 0; count of bases not matched to a gene: 8. The receptor's source is a male donor with ankylosing spondylitis or in good health (not recorded which). V gene TRBV12-3 or TRBV12-4 combines with J gene TRBJ2-3, with 7 positions matching TRBD2. The specimen was blood, either unsorted or a sorted T cell fraction (not recorded which). The CDR3 DNA reads TGTGCCAGCAGTCCGCCTAGCGGTGCTAGCACAGATACGCAGTATTTT. It yields the protein CASSPPSGASTDTQYF.